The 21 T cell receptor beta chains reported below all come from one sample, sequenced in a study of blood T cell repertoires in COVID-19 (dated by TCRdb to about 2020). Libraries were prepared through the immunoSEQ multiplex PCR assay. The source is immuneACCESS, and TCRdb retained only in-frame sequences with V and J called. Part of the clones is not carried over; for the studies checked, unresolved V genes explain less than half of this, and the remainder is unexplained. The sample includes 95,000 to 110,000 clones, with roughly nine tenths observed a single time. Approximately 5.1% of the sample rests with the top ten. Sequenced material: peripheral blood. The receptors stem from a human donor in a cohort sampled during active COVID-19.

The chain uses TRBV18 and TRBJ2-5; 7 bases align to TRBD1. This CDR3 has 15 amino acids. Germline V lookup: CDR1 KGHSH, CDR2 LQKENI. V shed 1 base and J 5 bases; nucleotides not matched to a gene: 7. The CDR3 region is CASSPRQGERETQYF. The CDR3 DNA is TGTGCCAGCTCACCACGGCAGGGGGAGAGGGAGACCCAGTACTTC.

Here the CDR3 DNA reads TGTGCCAGCTCACCACCCGGGGGGGGATTTCTCGAGCAGTACTTC. Protein: CASSPPGGGFLEQYF. The gene calls are TRBV18 and TRBJ2-7, with 8 nucleotides matching TRBD2. The trim removed 0 bases at V and 6 bases at J, leaving 7 bases unmatched. The CDR3 sequence is 15 residues long. Germline V lookup: CDR1 KGHSH, CDR2 LQKENI.

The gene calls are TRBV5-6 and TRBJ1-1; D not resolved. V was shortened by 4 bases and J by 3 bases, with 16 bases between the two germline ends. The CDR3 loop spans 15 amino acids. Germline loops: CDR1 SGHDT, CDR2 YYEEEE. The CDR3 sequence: CASSTTGGGHTEAFF. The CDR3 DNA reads TGTGCCAGCAGCACTACGGGTGGCGGGCACACTGAAGCTTTCTTT.

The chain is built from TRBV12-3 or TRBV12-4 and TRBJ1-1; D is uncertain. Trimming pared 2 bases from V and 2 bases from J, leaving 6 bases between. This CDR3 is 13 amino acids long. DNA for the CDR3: TGTGCCAGCAGTTTACAGGCTAACACTGAAGCTTTCTTT. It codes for CASSLQANTEAFF.

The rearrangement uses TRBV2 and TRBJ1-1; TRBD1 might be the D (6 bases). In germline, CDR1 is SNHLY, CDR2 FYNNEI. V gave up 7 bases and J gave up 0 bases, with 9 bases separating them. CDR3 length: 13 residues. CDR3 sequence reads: CASNGQMNTEAFF. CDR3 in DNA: TGTGCCAGCAACGGACAGATGAACACTGAAGCTTTCTTT.

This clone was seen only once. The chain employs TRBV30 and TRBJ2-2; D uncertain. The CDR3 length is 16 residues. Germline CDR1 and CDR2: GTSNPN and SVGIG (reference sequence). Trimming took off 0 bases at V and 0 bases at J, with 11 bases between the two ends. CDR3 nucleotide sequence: TGTGCCTGGAGTGTATCACGAACAGCGAACACCGGGGAGCTGTTTTTT. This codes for CAWSVSRTANTGELFF.

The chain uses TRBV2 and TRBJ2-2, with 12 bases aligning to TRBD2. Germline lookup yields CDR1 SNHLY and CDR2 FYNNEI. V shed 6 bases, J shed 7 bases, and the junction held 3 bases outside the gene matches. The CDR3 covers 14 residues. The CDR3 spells CASSGTSGFGELFF. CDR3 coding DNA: TGTGCCAGCAGCGGGACTAGCGGGTTCGGGGAGCTGTTTTTT.

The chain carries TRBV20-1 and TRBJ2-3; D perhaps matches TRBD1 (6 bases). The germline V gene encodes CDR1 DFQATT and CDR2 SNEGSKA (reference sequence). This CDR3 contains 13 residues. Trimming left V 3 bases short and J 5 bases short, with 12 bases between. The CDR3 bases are TGCAGTGCTAGTGTACAGGGAAGAGATACGCAGTATTTT. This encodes CSASVQGRDTQYF.

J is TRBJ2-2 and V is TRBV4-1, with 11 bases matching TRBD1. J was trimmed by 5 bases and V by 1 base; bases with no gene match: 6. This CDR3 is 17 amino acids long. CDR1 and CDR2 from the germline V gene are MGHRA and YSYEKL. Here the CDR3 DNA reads TGCGCCAGCAGCCAAGTGGCCGGGACAGGGGGGACCGGGGAGCTGTTTTTT. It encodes CASSQVAGTGGTGELFF.

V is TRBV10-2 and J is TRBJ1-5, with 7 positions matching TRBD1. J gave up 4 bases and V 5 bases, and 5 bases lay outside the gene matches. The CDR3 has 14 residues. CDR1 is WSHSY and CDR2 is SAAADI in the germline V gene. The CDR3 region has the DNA TGCGCCAGCAGTTGGACAGGAGGGAATCAGCCCCAGCATTTT. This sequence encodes CASSWTGGNQPQHF.

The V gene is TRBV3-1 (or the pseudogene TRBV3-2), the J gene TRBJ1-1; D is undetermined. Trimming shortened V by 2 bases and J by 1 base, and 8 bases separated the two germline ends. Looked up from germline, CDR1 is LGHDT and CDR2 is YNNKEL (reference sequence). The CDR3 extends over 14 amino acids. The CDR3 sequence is CASSQPYRNTEAFF. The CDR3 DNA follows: TGTGCCAGCAGCCAACCCTACAGGAACACTGAAGCTTTCTTT.

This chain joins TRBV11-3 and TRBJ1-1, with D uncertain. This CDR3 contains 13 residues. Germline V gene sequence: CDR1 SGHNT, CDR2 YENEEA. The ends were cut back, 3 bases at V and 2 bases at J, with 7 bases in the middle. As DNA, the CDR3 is TGTGCCAGCAGCTTGTTAGTCAACACTGAAGCTTTCTTT. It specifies CASSLLVNTEAFF.

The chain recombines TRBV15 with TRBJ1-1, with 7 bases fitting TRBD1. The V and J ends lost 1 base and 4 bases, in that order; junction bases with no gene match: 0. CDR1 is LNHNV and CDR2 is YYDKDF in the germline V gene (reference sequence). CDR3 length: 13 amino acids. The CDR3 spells CATSRAGGTEAFF. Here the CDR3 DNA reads TGTGCCACCAGCAGAGCAGGGGGCACTGAAGCTTTCTTT.

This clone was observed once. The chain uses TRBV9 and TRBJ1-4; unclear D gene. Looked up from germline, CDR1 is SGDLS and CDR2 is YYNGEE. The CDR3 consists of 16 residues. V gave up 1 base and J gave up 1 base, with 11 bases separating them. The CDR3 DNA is TGTGCCAGCAGCGTAAGTGGGTCGGGAACTAATGAAAAACTGTTTTTT. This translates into CASSVSGSGTNEKLFF.

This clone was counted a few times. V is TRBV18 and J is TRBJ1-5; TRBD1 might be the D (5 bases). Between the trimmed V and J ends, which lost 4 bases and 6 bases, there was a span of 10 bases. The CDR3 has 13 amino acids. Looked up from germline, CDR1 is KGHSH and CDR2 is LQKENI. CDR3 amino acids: CASSQGHSQPQHF. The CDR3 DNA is TGTGCCAGCTCACAGGGGCATAGTCAGCCCCAGCATTTT.

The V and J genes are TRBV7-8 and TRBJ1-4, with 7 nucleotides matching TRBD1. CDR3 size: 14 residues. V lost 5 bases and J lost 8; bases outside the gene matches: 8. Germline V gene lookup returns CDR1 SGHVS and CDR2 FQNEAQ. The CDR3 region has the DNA TGTGCCAGCAGCCCAGACAGGGTAGGAGAAAAACTGTTTTTT. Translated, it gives CASSPDRVGEKLFF.

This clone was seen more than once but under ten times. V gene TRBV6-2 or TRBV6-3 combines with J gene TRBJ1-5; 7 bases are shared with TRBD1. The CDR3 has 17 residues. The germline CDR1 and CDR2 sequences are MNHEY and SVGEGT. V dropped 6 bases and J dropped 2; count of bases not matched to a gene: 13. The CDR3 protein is CASSHSGDRIGNQPQHF. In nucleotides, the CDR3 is TGTGCCAGCAGCCATTCCGGGGACAGAATAGGCAATCAGCCCCAGCATTTT.

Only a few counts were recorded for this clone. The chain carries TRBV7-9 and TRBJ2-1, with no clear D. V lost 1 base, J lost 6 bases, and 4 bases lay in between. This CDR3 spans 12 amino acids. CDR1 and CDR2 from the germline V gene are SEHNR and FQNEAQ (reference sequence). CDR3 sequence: CASSLDINEQFF. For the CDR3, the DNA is TGTGCCAGCAGCTTAGACATCAATGAGCAGTTCTTC.

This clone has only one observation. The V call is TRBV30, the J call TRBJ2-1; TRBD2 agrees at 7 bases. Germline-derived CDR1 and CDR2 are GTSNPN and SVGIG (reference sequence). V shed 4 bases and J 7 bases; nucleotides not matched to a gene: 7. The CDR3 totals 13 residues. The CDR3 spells CAWNGGFGNEQFF. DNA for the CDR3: TGTGCCTGGAACGGGGGGTTCGGTAATGAGCAGTTCTTC. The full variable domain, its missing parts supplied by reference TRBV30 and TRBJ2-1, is SQTIHQWPATLVQPVGSPLSLECTVEGTSNPNLYWYRQAAGRGLQLLFYSVGIGQISSEVPQNLSASRPQDRQFILSSKKLLLSDSGFYLCAWNGGFGNEQFFGPGTRLTVL.

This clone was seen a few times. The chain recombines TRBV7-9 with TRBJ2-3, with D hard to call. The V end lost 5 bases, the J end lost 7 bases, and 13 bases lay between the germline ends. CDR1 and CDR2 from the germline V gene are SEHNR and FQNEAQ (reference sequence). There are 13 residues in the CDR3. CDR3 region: CASSPTSKNTQYF. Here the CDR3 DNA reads TGTGCCAGCAGCCCAACAAGTAAGAATACGCAGTATTTT.

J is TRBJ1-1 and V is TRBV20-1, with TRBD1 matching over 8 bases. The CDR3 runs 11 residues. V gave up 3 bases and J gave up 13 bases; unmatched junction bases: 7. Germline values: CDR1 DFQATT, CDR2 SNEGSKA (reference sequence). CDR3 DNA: TGCAGTGCTAGTTTTGGACAGGGTGGTTTCTTT. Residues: CSASFGQGGFF.